This TCR beta chain was profiled in a study of blood T cell repertoires in COVID-19. Libraries were prepared by immunoSEQ multiplex PCR; TCRdb keeps only in-frame clonotypes and omits some of them. Of 400,000 to 500,000 clones listed, about 88% are singletons. CDR3 length: 16 residues. V shed 0 bases and J shed 6 bases, with 12 bases lying between them. Per germline, CDR1 LGHNA and CDR2 YSLEER. This clonotype was sampled from a woman aged 18-30 years who had been exposed to COVID-19. Source material: PBMCs or T cells enriched from blood (not recorded which). This chain links TRBV4-3 with TRBJ1-6; D is unclear. CDR3 protein: CASSQDRRSPNSPLHF. The CDR3 nucleotides are TGCGCCAGCAGCCAAGATCGGAGGAGCCCTAATTCACCCCTCCACTTT.